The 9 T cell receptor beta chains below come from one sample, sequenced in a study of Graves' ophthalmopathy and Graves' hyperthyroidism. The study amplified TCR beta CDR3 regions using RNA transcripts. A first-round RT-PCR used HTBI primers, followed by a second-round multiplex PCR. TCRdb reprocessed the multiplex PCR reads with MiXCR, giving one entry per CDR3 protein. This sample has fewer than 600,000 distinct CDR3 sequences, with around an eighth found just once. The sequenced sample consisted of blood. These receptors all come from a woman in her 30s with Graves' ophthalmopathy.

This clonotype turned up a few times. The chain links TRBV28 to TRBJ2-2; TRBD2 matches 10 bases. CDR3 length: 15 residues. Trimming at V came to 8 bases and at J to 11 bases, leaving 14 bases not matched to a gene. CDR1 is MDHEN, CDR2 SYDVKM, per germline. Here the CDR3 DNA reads TGTGCCAGCTCTATACCCCTAGCGGGAGTCGGTGAGCTGTTTTTT. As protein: CASSIPLAGVGELFF.

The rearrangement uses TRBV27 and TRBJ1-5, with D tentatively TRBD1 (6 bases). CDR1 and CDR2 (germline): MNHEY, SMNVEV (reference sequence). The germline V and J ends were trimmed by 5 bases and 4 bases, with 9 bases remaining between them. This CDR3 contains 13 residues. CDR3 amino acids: CASSPGENQPQHF. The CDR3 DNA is TGTGCCAGCAGTCCAGGGGAAAATCAGCCCCAGCATTTT.

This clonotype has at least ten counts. CDR3 nucleotide sequence: TGTGCCAGCAGTTTCTCCGGGACGGCTGGAAACACCATATATTTT. This encodes CASSFSGTAGNTIYF. The rearrangement joins TRBV12-3 or TRBV12-4 to TRBJ1-3; D might be TRBD1 (5 bases). The ends were cut back, 3 bases at V and 2 bases at J, with 11 bases in the middle. The length of the CDR3 is 15 residues.

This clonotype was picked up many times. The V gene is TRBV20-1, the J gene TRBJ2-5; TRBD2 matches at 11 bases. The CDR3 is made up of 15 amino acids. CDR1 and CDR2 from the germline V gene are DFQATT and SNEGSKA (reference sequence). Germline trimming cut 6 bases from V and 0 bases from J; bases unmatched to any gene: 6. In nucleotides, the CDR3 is TGCAGTGCAAAACCGGGACTAGCGGACCAAGAGACCCAGTACTTC. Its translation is CSAKPGLADQETQYF.

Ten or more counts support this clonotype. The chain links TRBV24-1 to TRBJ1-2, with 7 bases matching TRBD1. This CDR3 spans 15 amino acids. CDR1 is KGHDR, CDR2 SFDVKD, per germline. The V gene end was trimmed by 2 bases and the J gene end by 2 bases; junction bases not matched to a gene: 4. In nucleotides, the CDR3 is TGTGCCACCAGTGATTGGCAGGGGGGAAACTATGGCTACACCTTC. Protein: CATSDWQGGNYGYTF.

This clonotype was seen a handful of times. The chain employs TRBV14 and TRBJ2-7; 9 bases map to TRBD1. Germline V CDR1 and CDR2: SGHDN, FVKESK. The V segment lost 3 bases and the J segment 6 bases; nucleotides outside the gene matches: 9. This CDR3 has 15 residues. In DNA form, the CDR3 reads TGTGCCAGCAGCCAGGTTGGGACAGGGCTGCGCGAGCAGTACTTC. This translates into CASSQVGTGLREQYF. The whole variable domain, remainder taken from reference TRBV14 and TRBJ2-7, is EAGVTQFPSHSVIEKGQTVTLRCDPISGHDNLYWYRRVMGKEIKFLLHFVKESKQDESGMPNNRFLAERTGGTYSTLKVQPAELEDSGVYFCASSQVGTGLREQYFGPGTRLTVT.

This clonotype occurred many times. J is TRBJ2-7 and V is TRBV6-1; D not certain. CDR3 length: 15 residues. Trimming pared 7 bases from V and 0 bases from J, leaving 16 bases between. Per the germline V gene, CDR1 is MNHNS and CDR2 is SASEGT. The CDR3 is CASKIGPPSSYEQYF. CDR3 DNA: TGTGCCAGCAAGATAGGACCTCCAAGCTCCTACGAGCAGTACTTC.

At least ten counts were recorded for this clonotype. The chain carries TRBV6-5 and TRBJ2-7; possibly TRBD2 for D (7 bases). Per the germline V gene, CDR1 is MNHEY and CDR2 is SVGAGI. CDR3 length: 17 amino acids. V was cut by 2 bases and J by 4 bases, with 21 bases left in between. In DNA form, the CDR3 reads TGTGCCAGCAGTTACCGGTACAGGGAGGGAGTGGTATACGAGCAGTACTTC. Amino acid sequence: CASSYRYREGVVYEQYF.

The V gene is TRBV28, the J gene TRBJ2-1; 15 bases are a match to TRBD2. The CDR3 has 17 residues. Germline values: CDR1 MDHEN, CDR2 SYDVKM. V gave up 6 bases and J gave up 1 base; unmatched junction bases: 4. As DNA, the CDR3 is TGTGCCAGCAGGGCTGGACTAGCGGGGGGGTCCTACAATGAGCAGTTCTTC. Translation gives CASRAGLAGGSYNEQFF.